These T cell receptor beta chains were read from a single sample in a study of T cell repertoires in cytomegalovirus infection. TCRdb re-derived calls from the reads in MiXCR, one entry per CDR3 protein. The sample has more than 400,000 distinct CDR3 sequences, about 26% seen once. Sample: PBMCs. The source is a human donor in good health (CMV status not recorded). Some clones in this sample may be carry-over from other donors' samples. Both conserved end residues are part of each CDR3. The D gene is left open where the match is weak. Rows give clone size only sometimes, using once, few, many, or a class for an expanded clone.

>.|once|TRBJ2-1|TRBV2
CASSDASENEQFF
TGTGCCAGCAGTGATGCTAGCGAAAATGAGCAGTTCTTC
>.|.|TRBJ2-7|TRBV7-6
CASSFKTGQGEQYF
TGTGCCAGCAGCTTTAAGACAGGCCAAGGGGAGCAGTACTTC
>.|.|TRBJ1-1|TRBV10-3
CAISESLITEAFF
TGTGCCATCAGTGAATCCCTTATCACTGAAGCTTTCTTT
>TRBD2|few|TRBJ2-1|TRBV12-3/TRBV12-4
CASSSTSGREVSYNEQFF
TGTGCCAGTAGCTCGACTAGCGGGAGGGAAGTTTCCTACAATGAGCAGTTCTTC
>TRBD1|.|TRBJ2-3|TRBV29-1
CSVASRQGSDTQYF
TGCAGCGTTGCATCCCGACAGGGAAGCGATACGCAGTATTTT
>.|few|TRBJ1-3|TRBV7-4
CASKTGTFDSGNTIYF
TGTGCCAGCAAAACCGGGACATTCGACTCTGGAAACACCATATATTTT
>TRBD2|few|TRBJ2-1|TRBV15
CATSRASGRGWNEQFF
TGTGCCACCAGCAGGGCTAGCGGGAGGGGGTGGAATGAGCAGTTCTTC
>.|.|TRBJ2-2|TRBV19
CASNFVSGELFF
TGTGCCAGTAATTTTGTTTCCGGGGAGCTGTTTTTT
>.|few|TRBJ1-1|TRBV7-6
CASSETMNTEAFF
TGTGCCAGCAGCGAGACCATGAACACTGAAGCTTTCTTT
>.|few|TRBJ2-3|TRBV4-3
CASSQDWDAAHTDTQYF
TGCGCCAGCAGCCAAGATTGGGACGCGGCCCACACAGATACGCAGTATTTT
>TRBD2|many|TRBJ2-1|TRBV7-2
CASSLARGGSGHEQFF
TGTGCCAGCAGCTTAGCGCGGGGAGGGAGTGGGCATGAGCAGTTCTTC
>.|few|TRBJ2-1|TRBV20-1
CSALISSYNEQFF
TGCAGTGCCCTCATTAGCTCCTACAATGAGCAGTTCTTC
>TRBD1|few|TRBJ2-4|TRBV6-5
CASSYGDSQNIQYF
TGTGCCAGCAGTTACGGGGACAGCCAAAACATTCAGTACTTC
>TRBD2|.|TRBJ2-5|TRBV11-3
CASSLVGTSAQETQYF
TGTGCCAGCAGCTTAGTGGGGACTAGCGCCCAAGAGACCCAGTACTTC
>.|many|TRBJ1-1|TRBV7-2
CASSLGSMNTEAFF
TGTGCCAGCAGCCTAGGGTCCATGAACACTGAAGCTTTCTTT
>TRBD2|.|TRBJ2-1|TRBV7-3
CASGISGSSGNEQFF
TGTGCCAGCGGAATTAGCGGGAGTTCGGGTAATGAGCAGTTCTTC
>.|few|TRBJ1-1|TRBV7-2
CASSTPGRTEAFF
TGTGCCAGCAGCACCCCGGGGAGGACTGAAGCTTTCTTT
>.|.|TRBJ2-2|TRBV6-2/TRBV6-3
CASSYAGYTGELFF
TGTGCCAGCAGTTACGCAGGTTACACCGGGGAGCTGTTTTTT
>TRBD2|.|TRBJ2-1|TRBV7-9
CASSLEGRSLAGPNEQFF
TGTGCCAGCAGCTTAGAAGGAAGGAGCCTAGCGGGCCCCAATGAGCAGTTCTTC
>TRBD1|once|TRBJ1-5|TRBV29-1
CSVAQGNRQPQHF
TGCAGCGTTGCACAGGGGAATCGTCAGCCCCAGCATTTT
>TRBD2|few|TRBJ2-3|TRBV11-2
CASSSIAGSTDTQYF
TGTGCCAGCAGCTCAATAGCGGGAAGTACAGATACGCAGTATTTT
>.|few|TRBJ1-2|TRBV11-2
CASSSETGIDGYTF
TGTGCCAGCAGCTCAGAAACAGGGATCGATGGCTACACCTTC
>.|.|TRBJ2-1|TRBV19
CASSYSYSYNEQFF
TGTGCCAGTAGTTACAGCTACTCCTACAATGAGCAGTTCTTC
>.|many|TRBJ2-6|TRBV10-3
CAISGANGANVLTF
TGTGCCATCAGCGGGGCCAACGGGGCCAACGTCCTGACTTTC
>.|.|TRBJ2-5|TRBV20-1
CSARIQETQYF
TGCAGTGCTAGAATCCAAGAGACCCAGTACTTC
>.|few|TRBJ1-1|TRBV4-1
CASSQESPTEAFF
TGCGCCAGCAGCCAAGAATCACCCACTGAAGCTTTCTTT
>.|few|TRBJ2-3|TRBV7-2
CASSLPKGYEKERTDTQYF
TGTGCCAGCAGCTTACCCAAGGGGTACGAAAAGGAACGAACAGATACGCAGTATTTT
>.|few|TRBJ1-3|TRBV29-1
CSVSGRGPGNTIYF
TGCAGCGTTTCCGGACGGGGCCCGGGAAACACCATATATTTT
>.|.|TRBJ1-6|TRBV4-1
CASSQGFGGDSPLHF
TGCGCCAGCAGCCAAGGCTTTGGAGGGGATTCACCCCTCCACTTT
>.|many|TRBJ2-7|TRBV7-2
CASSFGQSGEQYF
TGTGCCAGCAGCTTCGGCCAATCGGGCGAGCAGTACTTC
>.|many|TRBJ2-1|TRBV7-8
CASSLAHRVAEQFF
TGTGCCAGCAGCTTAGCCCACAGGGTTGCTGAGCAGTTCTTC
>.|.|TRBJ1-1|TRBV7-2
CASSLPTWVQNTEAFF
TGTGCCAGCAGCTTACCTACGTGGGTCCAGAACACTGAAGCTTTCTTT
>.|.|TRBJ2-4|TRBV2
CASKSKGNKNIQYF
TGTGCCAGCAAGTCGAAAGGGAACAAAAACATTCAGTACTTC
>TRBD1|.|TRBJ1-2|TRBV29-1
CSVRGQVSDYTF
TGCAGCGTTCGAGGACAGGTCAGCGACTACACCTTC
>TRBD1|.|TRBJ2-2|TRBV7-2
CASSLLGTVTGELFF
TGTGCCAGCAGCTTACTAGGGACAGTCACCGGGGAGCTGTTTTTT
>TRBD2|few|TRBJ2-3|TRBV12-3/TRBV12-4
CASIPLGTSGGTDTQYF
TGTGCCAGCATACCCCTCGGGACTAGCGGGGGCACAGATACGCAGTATTTT
>TRBD2|.|TRBJ2-5|TRBV12-3/TRBV12-4
CASSYSGRRQETQYF
TGTGCCAGCAGTTATAGCGGGAGGAGGCAAGAGACCCAGTACTTC
>.|many|TRBJ2-2|TRBV7-6
CASSSDVPLGTGELFF
TGTGCCAGCAGCTCCGACGTCCCCCTGGGCACCGGGGAGCTGTTTTTT
>.|.|TRBJ2-1|TRBV5-1
CASQRRESYNEQFF
TGCGCCAGCCAAAGAAGGGAATCCTACAATGAGCAGTTCTTC